The T cell receptor beta chain described here comes from a study of Ad26.COV2.S vaccination and SARS-CoV-2 variants. The overall study: Ad26.COV2.S given intramuscularly, once or twice 56 days apart.

The sample's treatment: over 15 received Ad26.COV2.S at low or high dose, single or two shots; roughly 5 received placebo; per-sample allocation not given. Samples came from day 63 after the first vaccine or placebo injection. Sequencing was performed with immunoSEQ multiplex PCR; in TCRdb, only in-frame clones are kept and a portion is missing. The sample lists 300,000 to 400,000 clones; 85% were seen once. The clonotype comes from a person aged 18-60 years who received the Ad26.COV2.S COVID-19 vaccine or a placebo. Sequences were derived from peripheral blood, sampled in a trial of Ad26.COV2.S vaccine versus placebo.

Here the CDR3 DNA reads TGTGCCAGCAGGGGACAGCCCAATGAAAAACTGTTTTTT. Translated: CASRGQPNEKLFF. The chain carries TRBV2 and TRBJ1-4, with 7 bases aligning to TRBD1. V lost 6 bases to trimming and J lost 5 bases; unmatched junction nucleotides: 3. The CDR3 runs 13 residues. From germline, CDR1 is SNHLY and CDR2 FYNNEI. Drawing the rest from reference TRBV2 and TRBJ1-4, the complete variable domain is EPEVTQTPSHQVTQMGQEVILRCVPISNHLYFYWYRQILGQKVEFLVSFYNNEISEKSEIFDDQFSVERPDGSNFTLKIRSTKLEDSAMYFCASRGQPNEKLFFGSGTQLSVL.